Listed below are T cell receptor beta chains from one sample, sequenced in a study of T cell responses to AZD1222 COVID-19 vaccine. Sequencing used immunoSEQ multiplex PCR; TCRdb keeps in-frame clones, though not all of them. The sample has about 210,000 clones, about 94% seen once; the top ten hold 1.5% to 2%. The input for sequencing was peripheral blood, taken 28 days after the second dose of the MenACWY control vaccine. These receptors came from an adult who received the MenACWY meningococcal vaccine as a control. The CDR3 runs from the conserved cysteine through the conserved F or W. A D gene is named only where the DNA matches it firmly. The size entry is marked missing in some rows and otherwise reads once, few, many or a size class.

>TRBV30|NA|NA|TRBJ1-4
TGTGCCTGGAGTCCAGTCGGGCTGGTTGGTGAAAAACTGTTTTTT
CAWSPVGLVGEKLFF
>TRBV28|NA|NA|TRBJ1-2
TGTGCCAGCAGTTTATTGGGGGGCTATGGCTACACCTTC
CASSLLGGYGYTF
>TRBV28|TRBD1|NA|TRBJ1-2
TGTGCCAGCACCCCGGGGGGACAGTCCTATGGCTACACCTTC
CASTPGGQSYGYTF
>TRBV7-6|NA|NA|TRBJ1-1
TGTGCCAGCAGCTTATACCGGGGTGAAGCTTTCTTT
CASSLYRGEAFF
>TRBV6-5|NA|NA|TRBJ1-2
TGTGCCAGCAGTCCAATCCAAAAACCTAACTATGGCTACACCTTC
CASSPIQKPNYGYTF
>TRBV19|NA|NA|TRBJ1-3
TGTGCCAGTAGTCAGGGCAGTGGCTCTGGAAACACCATATATTTT
CASSQGSGSGNTIYF
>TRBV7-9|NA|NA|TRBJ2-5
TGTGCCAGCAGCTTCCCAGGTCTTACAGGAGCTCAAGAGACCCAGTACTTC
CASSFPGLTGAQETQYF
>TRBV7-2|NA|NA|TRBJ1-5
TGTGCCAGCAGCTTAGGGCAGAGCAATCAGCCCCAGCATTTT
CASSLGQSNQPQHF
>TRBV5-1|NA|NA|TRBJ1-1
TGCGCCAGCAGCTTGGTTCCCGGCTCTGAAGCTTTCTTT
CASSLVPGSEAFF
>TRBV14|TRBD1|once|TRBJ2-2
TGTGCCAGCAGCCACCCGCAGGAGACAGGGGGTCCGAACACCGGGGAGCTGTTTTTT
CASSHPQETGGPNTGELFF
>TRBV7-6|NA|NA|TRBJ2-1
TGTGCCAGCAGCTTAGAGGGGGACTACAATGAGCAGTTCTTC
CASSLEGDYNEQFF
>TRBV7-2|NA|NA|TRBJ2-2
TGTGCCAGCAGCTTAGCGATAGTCACAGTACACACCGGGGAGCTGTTTTTT
CASSLAIVTVHTGELFF
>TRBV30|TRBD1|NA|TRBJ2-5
TGTGCCTGGAGTGATGGACAGGGTGGAAAAGAGACCCAGTACTTC
CAWSDGQGGKETQYF
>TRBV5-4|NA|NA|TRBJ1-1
TGTGCCAGCAGCCCCGGGACCTATGGGATGAACACTGAAGCTTTCTTT
CASSPGTYGMNTEAFF
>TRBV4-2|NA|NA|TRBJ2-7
TGTGCCAGCAGCGCGTCAGGGTCTCACGAGCAGTACTTC
CASSASGSHEQYF
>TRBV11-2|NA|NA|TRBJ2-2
TGTGCCAGCAGCAACACCGGGGAGCTGTTTTTT
CASSNTGELFF
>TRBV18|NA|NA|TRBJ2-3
TGTGCCAGCTCACCCCCATGGACAGAGGATACGCAGTATTTT
CASSPPWTEDTQYF
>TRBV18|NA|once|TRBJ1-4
TGTGCCAGCTCACCAAGGGTGCCCCTCGACAATGAAAAACTGTTTTTT
CASSPRVPLDNEKLFF
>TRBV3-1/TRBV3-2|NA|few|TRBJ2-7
TGTGCCAGCAGCCCTCCCCCTCCTAATTCCTACGAGCAGTACTTC
CASSPPPPNSYEQYF
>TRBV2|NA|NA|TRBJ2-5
TGTGCCAGCAAAGGCAGGAGGCCTGGGGAGACCCAGTACTTC
CASKGRRPGETQYF
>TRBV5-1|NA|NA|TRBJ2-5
TGCGCCAGCAGCTTTCAGGGAGAAGAGACCCAGTACTTC
CASSFQGEETQYF
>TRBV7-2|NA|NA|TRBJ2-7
TGTGCCAGCAGTAGAAGCGGCTACGAGCAGTACTTC
CASSRSGYEQYF
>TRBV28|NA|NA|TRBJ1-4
TGTGCCAGCCGATGGGGGGCTGGAACTAATGAAAAACTGTTTTTT
CASRWGAGTNEKLFF
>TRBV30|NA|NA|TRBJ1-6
TGTGCCTGGACCCATTCGAGCTCCTATAATTCACCCCTCCACTTT
CAWTHSSSYNSPLHF
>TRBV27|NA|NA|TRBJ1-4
TGTGCCAGCAGTTTATACGGTGAAAAACTGTTTTTT
CASSLYGEKLFF
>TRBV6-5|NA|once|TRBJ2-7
TGTGCCAGCAGCCTCCGGGACGGCTCCTACGAGCAGTACTTC
CASSLRDGSYEQYF
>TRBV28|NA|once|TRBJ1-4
TGTGCCAGCAGCGGGGTGGAGGGATATCTCGAAAAACTGTTTTTT
CASSGVEGYLEKLFF
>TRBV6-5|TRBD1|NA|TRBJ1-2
TGTGCCAGCAGCCCGACAGGGGTTGGGTATGGCTACACCTTC
CASSPTGVGYGYTF
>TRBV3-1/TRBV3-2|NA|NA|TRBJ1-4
TGTGCCAGCAGCCAAGAGGGGGTTCCTAATGAAAAACTGTTTTTT
CASSQEGVPNEKLFF
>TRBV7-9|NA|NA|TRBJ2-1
TGTGCCAGCAGCTTAGCGGGTCGAGTCAATGAGCAGTTCTTC
CASSLAGRVNEQFF
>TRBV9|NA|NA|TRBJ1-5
TGTGCCAGCAGCGCGGGTTTCAATCAGCCCCAGCATTTT
CASSAGFNQPQHF
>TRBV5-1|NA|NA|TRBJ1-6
TGCGCCAGCAGCTTAAAACCGGGACGGGAAAATTCACCCCTCCACTTT
CASSLKPGRENSPLHF
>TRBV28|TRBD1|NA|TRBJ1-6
TGTGCCAGCAGTTTACGGACAGGGGGAGTGTATTCACCCCTCCACTTT
CASSLRTGGVYSPLHF
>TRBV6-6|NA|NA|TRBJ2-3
TGTGCCAGCAAACAGCTCAGGGAAGGCATCACAGATACGCAGTATTTT
CASKQLREGITDTQYF
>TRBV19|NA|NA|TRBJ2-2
TGTGCCAGTAGCTGGGCGTTACTAGGCACCGGGGAGCTGTTTTTT
CASSWALLGTGELFF